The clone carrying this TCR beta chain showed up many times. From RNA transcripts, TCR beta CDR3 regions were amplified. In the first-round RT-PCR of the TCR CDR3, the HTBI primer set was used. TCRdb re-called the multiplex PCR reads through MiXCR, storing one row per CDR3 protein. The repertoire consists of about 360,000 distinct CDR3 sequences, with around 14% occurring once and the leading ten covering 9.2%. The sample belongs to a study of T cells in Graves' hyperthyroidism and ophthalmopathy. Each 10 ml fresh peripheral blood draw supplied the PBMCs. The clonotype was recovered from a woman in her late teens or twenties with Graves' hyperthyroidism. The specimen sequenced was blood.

This CDR3 is CASSSTSGSGDTQYF. Written as DNA, the CDR3 is TGTGCCAGCAGTTCCACTAGCGGGAGCGGAGATACGCAGTATTTT. V gene TRBV6-2 or TRBV6-3 combines with J gene TRBJ2-3, with 11 bases lining up with TRBD2. V lost 4 bases, J lost 5 bases, and 5 bases stayed unmatched. Germline V CDR1 and CDR2: MNHEY, SVGEGT. There are 15 residues in the CDR3.